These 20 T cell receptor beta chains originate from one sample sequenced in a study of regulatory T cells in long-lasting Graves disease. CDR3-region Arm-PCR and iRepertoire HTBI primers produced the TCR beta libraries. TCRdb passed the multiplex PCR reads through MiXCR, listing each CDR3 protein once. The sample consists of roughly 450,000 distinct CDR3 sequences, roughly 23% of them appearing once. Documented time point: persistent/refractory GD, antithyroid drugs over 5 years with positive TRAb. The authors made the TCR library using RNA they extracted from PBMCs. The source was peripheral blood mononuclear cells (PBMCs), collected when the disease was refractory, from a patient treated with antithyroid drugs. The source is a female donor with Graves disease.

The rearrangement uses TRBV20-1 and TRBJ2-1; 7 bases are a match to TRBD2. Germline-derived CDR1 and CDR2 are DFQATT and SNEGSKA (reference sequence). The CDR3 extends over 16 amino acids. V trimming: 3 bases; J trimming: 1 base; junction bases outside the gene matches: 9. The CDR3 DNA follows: TGCAGTGCTAGTGACTTTTTGGGGGGGTCCTACAATGAGCAGTTCTTC. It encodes CSASDFLGGSYNEQFF.

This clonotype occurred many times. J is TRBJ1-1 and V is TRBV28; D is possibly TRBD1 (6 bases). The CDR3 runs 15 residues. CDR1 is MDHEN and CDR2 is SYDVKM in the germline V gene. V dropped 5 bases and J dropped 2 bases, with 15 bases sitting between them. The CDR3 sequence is CASSPLGGLNTEAFF. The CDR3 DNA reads TGTGCCAGCAGTCCGCTGGGGGGCCTAAACACTGAAGCTTTCTTT.

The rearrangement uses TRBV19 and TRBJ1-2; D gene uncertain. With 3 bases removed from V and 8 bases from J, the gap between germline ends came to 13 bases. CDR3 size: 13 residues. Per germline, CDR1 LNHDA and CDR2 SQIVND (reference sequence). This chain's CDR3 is CASSIASGGGYTF. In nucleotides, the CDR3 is TGTGCCAGTAGTATTGCGTCAGGAGGGGGCTACACCTTC.

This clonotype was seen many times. The CDR3 DNA reads as TGTGCCAGCAGTTACGTTGCCCGACCCGGGGAGACCCAGTACTTC. Encoded protein: CASSYVARPGETQYF. The gene calls are TRBV6-2 or TRBV6-3 and TRBJ2-5; D gene unclear. The V and J ends lost 2 bases and 5 bases respectively, with 15 bases between them. The CDR3 runs 15 residues. Germline lookup yields CDR1 MNHEY and CDR2 SVGEGT.

The CDR3 DNA is TGTGCCAGCAGTTTGCCAACCGGGACTAGCGGCACAGATACGCAGTATTTT. Translating gives CASSLPTGTSGTDTQYF. This chain links TRBV28 with TRBJ2-3; 10 bases agree with TRBD2. V lost 3 bases to trimming and J lost 1 base; unmatched junction nucleotides: 7. The germline V gene has CDR1 MDHEN and CDR2 SYDVKM. This CDR3 comprises 17 residues.

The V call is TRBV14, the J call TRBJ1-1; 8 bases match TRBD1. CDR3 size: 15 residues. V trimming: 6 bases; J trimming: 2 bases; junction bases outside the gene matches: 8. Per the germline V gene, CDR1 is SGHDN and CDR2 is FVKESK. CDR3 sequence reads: CASRAKDRGNTEAFF. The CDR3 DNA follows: TGTGCCAGCAGGGCGAAAGACAGGGGCAACACTGAAGCTTTCTTT.

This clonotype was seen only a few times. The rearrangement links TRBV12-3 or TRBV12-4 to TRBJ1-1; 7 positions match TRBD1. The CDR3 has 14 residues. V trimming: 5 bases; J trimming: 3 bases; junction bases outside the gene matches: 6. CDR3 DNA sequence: TGTGCCAGCAGTCCAGGGGGAATTTACACTGAAGCTTTCTTT. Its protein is CASSPGGIYTEAFF.

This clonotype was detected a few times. CDR3 coding DNA: TGCAGTGCGCATACAGGGGGCTGGACTGAAGCTTTCTTT. It is translated as CSAHTGGWTEAFF. The chain links TRBV20-1 to TRBJ1-1; 9 bases are shared with TRBD1. J lost 5 bases, V lost 6 bases, and 7 bases had no gene match. The CDR3 contains 13 residues. CDR1 DFQATT and CDR2 SNEGSKA come from the germline V gene (reference sequence).

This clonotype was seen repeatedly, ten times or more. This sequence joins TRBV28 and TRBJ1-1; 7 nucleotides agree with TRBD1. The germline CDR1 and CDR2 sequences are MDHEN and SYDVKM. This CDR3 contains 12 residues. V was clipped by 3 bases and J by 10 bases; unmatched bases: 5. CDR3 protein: CASSFPDRAAFF. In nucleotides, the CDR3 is TGTGCCAGCAGTTTCCCCGACAGGGCAGCTTTCTTT.

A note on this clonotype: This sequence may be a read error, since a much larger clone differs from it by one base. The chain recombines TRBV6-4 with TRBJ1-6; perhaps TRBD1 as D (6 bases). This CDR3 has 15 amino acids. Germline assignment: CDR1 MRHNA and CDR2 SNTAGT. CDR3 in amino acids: CASSPPTGLNSPPHF. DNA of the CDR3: TGTGCCAGCAGCCCACCCACAGGGTTGAATTCACCCCCCCACTTT.

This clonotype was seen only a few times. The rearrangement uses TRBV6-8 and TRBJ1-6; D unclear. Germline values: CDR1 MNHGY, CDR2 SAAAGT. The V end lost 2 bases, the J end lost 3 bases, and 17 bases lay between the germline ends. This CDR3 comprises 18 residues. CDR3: CASSYPPGADHYNSPLHF. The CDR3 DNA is TGTGCCAGCAGTTACCCTCCGGGAGCCGACCACTATAATTCACCCCTCCACTTT.

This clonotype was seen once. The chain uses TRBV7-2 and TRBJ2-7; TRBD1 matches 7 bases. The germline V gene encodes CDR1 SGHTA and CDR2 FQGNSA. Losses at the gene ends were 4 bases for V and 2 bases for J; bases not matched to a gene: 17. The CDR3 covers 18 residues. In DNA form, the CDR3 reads TGTGCCAGCAGCTCCCCTTCCCTTGACAGGGAAGTTCCCTACGAGCAGTACTTC. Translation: CASSSPSLDREVPYEQYF.

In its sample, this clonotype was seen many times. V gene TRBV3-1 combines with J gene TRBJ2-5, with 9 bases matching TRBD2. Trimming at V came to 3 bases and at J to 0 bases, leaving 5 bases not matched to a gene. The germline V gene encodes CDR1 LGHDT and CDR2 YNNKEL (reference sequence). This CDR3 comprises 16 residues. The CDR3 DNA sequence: TGTGCCAGCAGCCAGCGACTAGCGGCATACCAAGAGACCCAGTACTTC. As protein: CASSQRLAAYQETQYF.

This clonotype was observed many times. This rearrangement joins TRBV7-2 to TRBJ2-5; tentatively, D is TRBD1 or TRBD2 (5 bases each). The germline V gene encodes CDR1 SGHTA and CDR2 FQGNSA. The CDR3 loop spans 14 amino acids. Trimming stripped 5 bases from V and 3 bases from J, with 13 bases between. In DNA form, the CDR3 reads TGTGCCAGCAGCCAGGGACCCACGAAAGAGACCCAGTACTTC. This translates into CASSQGPTKETQYF. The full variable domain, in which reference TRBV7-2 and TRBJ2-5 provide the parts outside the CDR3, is GAGVSQSPSNKVTEKGKDVELRCDPISGHTALYWYRQSLGQGLEFLIYFQGNSAPDKSGLPSDRFSAERTGGSVSTLTIQRTQQEDSAVYLCASSQGPTKETQYFGPGTRLLVL.

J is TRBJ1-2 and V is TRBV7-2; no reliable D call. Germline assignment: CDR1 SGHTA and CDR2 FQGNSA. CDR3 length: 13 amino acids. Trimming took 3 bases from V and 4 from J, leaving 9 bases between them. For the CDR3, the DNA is TGTGCCAGCAGCTTTCTCTCGGGCTATGGCTACACCTTC. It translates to CASSFLSGYGYTF.

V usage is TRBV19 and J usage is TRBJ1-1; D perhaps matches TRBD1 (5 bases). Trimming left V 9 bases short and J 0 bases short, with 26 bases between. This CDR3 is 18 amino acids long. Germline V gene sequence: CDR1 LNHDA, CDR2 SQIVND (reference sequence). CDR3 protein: CASSPRTSNLGVNTEAFF. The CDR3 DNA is TGTGCCAGCTCACCTCGGACGTCCAATTTGGGGGTGAACACTGAAGCTTTCTTT.

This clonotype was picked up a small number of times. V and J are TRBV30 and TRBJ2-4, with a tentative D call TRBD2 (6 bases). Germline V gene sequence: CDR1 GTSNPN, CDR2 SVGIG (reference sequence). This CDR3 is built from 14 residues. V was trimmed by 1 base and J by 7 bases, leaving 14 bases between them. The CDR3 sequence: CAWSGGESGNIQYF. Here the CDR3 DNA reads TGTGCCTGGAGTGGAGGGGAAAGCGGGAACATTCAGTACTTC.

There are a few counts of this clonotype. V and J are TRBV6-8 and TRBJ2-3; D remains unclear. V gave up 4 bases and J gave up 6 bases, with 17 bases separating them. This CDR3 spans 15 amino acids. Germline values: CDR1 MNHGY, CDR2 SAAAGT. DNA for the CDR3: TGTGCCAGCAGTTCCTACCTATCTAATCAGGATACGCAGTATTTT. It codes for CASSSYLSNQDTQYF.

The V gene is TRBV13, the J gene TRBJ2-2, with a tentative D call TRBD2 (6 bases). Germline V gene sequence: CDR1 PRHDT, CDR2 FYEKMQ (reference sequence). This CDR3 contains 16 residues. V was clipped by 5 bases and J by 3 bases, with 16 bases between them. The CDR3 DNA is TGTGCCAGCAGCCCCTTAACACAGCGGGACACCGGGGAGCTGTTTTTT. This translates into CASSPLTQRDTGELFF.

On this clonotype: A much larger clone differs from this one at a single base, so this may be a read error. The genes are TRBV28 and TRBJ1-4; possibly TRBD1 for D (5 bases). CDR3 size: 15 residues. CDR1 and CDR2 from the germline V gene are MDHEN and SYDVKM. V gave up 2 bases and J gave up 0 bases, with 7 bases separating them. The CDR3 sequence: CASSLRQTTNEKLFF. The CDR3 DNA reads TGTGCCAGCAGTTTACGACAGACAACTAATGAAAAACTGTTTTTT.